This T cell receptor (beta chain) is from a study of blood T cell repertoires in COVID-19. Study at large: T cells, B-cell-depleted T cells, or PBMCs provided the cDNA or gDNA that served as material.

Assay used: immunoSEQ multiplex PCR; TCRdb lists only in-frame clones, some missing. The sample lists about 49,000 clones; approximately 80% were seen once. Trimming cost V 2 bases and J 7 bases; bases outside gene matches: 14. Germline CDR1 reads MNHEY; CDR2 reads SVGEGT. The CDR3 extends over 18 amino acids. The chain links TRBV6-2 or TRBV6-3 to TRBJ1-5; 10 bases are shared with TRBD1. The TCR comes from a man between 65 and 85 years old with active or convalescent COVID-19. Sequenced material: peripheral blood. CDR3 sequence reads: CASSYLWDRGDFGQPQHF. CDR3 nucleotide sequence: TGTGCCAGCAGTTACCTATGGGACAGGGGTGATTTCGGGCAGCCCCAGCATTTT.